This T cell receptor (beta chain) emerged from a study of blood T cell repertoires in COVID-19 (dated by TCRdb to between 2020 and 2021). In the study overall: The collaborator samples originated in the United States, Italy and Spain and spanned the acute and convalescent phases of COVID-19. The prospective study material was composed of cDNA or gDNA derived from T cells, B-cell-depleted T cells, or PBMCs. The dataset comprised deeply sampled blood TCRbeta repertoires from subjects exposed to, actively infected with, or recovered from COVID-19. The repertoires were released in a freely available public database meant as a resource for research on the immune response to SARS-CoV-2. Samples came from the ongoing ImmuneRACE study (first 160 participants) plus 1,254 subjects from 6 global collaborators. The sample metadata nearly always contained a de-identified subject ID, COVID-19 status, age in years and sex. Where HLA class I and class II types were available, the types were taken from metadata supplied by the sample provider, not from assay-based typing. Results and caveats for the whole study, not just this receptor: How much clinical and demographic metadata was included differed by source and by participant, and the metadata was provided uncurated.

The immunoSEQ Assay, a bias-controlled multiplex PCR, was used to amplify TCRbeta CDR3 regions from genomic DNA. In the authors' own workflow: The number of nucleated cells in each sample was estimated from the amplification of reference gene primers within the assay. To quantify the absolute abundance of each unique TCRbeta CDR3 rearrangement, sequence reads were collapsed and filtered. For each sample, productive Simpson clonality was calculated by taking the square root of Simpson's diversity index across productive rearrangements. In TCRdb, the immuneACCESS table is reduced to in-frame sequences with V and J assigned. These tables do not hold every clone; where another copy was compared, an unresolved V gene accounts for under half, and the others remain unexplained. V and J calls and clone size are copied from that table; D and trimming were computed from the DNA. Within this sample are approximately 170,000 clones, with over 75% of them counted one time only. The top ten hold roughly 11% of the sample.

CDR1 and CDR2 are drawn from the germline V gene: SGHRS, YFSETQ. Including the terminal cysteine and phenylalanine, the CDR3 comprises 15 residues. The kept DNA is CDR3 alone, 45 bases in frame from the first base. Each collaborating institution followed its own protocols to collect whole blood in K2EDTA tubes. Collaborator samples were shipped for TCRbeta analysis as frozen whole blood, isolated PBMCs, or DNA extracted from either sample type. This clone was detected a few times. Its antigen is unknown. The junction does not match germline at one end; this may be a read error. The TCR originated in a man in his 60s with active or convalescent COVID-19. The rearrangement combines TRBV5-1 with TRBJ1-5; TRBD1 matches 9 bases in the middle. Sequencing was done on a sample of peripheral blood. The CDR3 in this case is CASSLGDREGQPQHF. The sequenced DNA: TGCGCCAGCAGTTTGGGGGACAGGGAGGGTCAGCCCCAGCATTTT. With all but the CDR3 taken from the reference TRBV5-1 and TRBJ1-5 genes, the full variable domain is: KAGVTQTPRYLIKTRGQQVTLSCSPISGHRSVSWYQQTPGQGLQFLFEYFSETQRNKGNFPGRFSGRQFSNSRSEMNVSTLELGDSALYLCASSLGDREGQPQHFGDGTRLSIL.